These 2 T cell receptor beta chains originate from one sample sequenced in a study of siplizumab effects on memory and regulatory T cells. Sequenced by immunoSEQ multiplex PCR; TCRdb stores in-frame clones only, minus some. Of about 100,000 clones listed, around 90% are singletons. Sample: non-Treg CD4+ T cells sorted from blood. The receptors derive from a human donor in good health.

The J gene is TRBJ2-1, the V gene TRBV29-1, with D unclear. CDR1 and CDR2 from the germline V gene are SQVTM and ANQGSEA. This CDR3 comprises 9 residues. CDR3 sequence (DNA): TGCAGTGTCGAGCCTGAGCAGTTCTTC. Its translation: CSVEPEQFF.

The chain couples TRBV19 to TRBJ1-5; D remains unclear. The V end lost 1 base, the J end lost 5 bases, and 3 bases lay between the germline ends. CDR1 is LNHDA and CDR2 is SQIVND in the germline V gene (reference sequence). The CDR3 contains 12 residues. DNA of the CDR3: TGTGCCAGTAGTATAGGGCATCAGCCCCAGCATTTT. Residues: CASSIGHQPQHF. Full variable domain (remainder filled in from reference TRBV19 and TRBJ1-5): DGGITQSPKYLFRKEGQNVTLSCEQNLNHDAMYWYRQDPGQGLRLIYYSQIVNDFQKGDIAEGYSVSREKKESFPLTVTSAQKNPTAFYLCASSIGHQPQHFGDGTRLSIL.